These T cell receptor beta chains were read from a single sample in a study of vaccination and CD4 T cells after COVID-19. Their antigens remain unidentified. TCRdb reprocessed the PCR reads via MiXCR and lists one record per CDR3 protein. The sample carries more than 15,000 distinct CDR3 sequences, around 68% recorded once. Sample: CD4+ T cells from blood, cultured in vitro. These TCRs come from a human donor who had recovered from COVID-19. Each CDR3 is given with its conserved first and last residue. Fields, in order: V gene, clone size, D gene, J gene, CDR3 DNA, CDR3 protein. The D gene is left open where the match is weak. The size field is filled for only some rows; it gives once, few, many or a size class.

TRBV28,few,.,TRBJ1-2,TGTGCCAGCAGTTTGTTGCAGGCTGGCTACACCTTC,CASSLLQAGYTF
TRBV12-3/TRBV12-4,.,TRBD1,TRBJ1-5,TGTGCCAGCAGTACGCAGGGGGGGCGGGTAGATCAGCCCCAGCATTTT,CASSTQGGRVDQPQHF
TRBV6-1,.,TRBD1,TRBJ1-2,TGTGCCAGCAGAGAAACCGGGACAGGCCGATCTAACTATGGCTACACCTTC,CASRETGTGRSNYGYTF
TRBV19,.,.,TRBJ2-1,TGTGCCAGTACCTCGGACTCGTACAATGAGCAGTTCTTC,CASTSDSYNEQFF
TRBV28,.,.,TRBJ2-5,TGTGCCAGCAGCTCTAGGGGGGCAGGAGAGACCCAGTACTTC,CASSSRGAGETQYF
TRBV15,.,.,TRBJ1-2,TGTGCCACCAGCAGAGTAGGTACGGGCTTGGCTGGCTACACCTTC,CATSRVGTGLAGYTF
TRBV20-1,.,TRBD2,TRBJ2-7,TGCAGTGCTGATAGCGGGAGGCCCTCCTACGAGCAGTACTTC,CSADSGRPSYEQYF
TRBV10-1,.,.,TRBJ2-5,TGCGCCACCAGCAGGGTGGGCCAAGAGACCCAGTACTTC,CATSRVGQETQYF
TRBV2,.,TRBD1,TRBJ1-1,TGTGCCAGCAGACCACAGGGGAACGGGGCTTTCTTT,CASRPQGNGAFF
TRBV6-1,.,.,TRBJ2-7,TGTGCCGCCCAAGGGCCAGGGGTAAGCGAGCAGTACTTC,CAAQGPGVSEQYF
TRBV7-2,once,.,TRBJ1-3,TGTGCCAGCAGCTTAGAAGGCACCTCCTCTGGAAACACCATATATTTT,CASSLEGTSSGNTIYF
TRBV7-6,.,.,TRBJ2-1,TGTGCCAGCAGCCCCCCCGGAGTCTATGAGCAGTTCTTC,CASSPPGVYEQFF
TRBV6-1,.,TRBD1,TRBJ2-7,TGTGCCAGCGTTGGGCAGGGGGCAGGAGAGCAGTACTTC,CASVGQGAGEQYF
TRBV6-2/TRBV6-3,.,.,TRBJ1-5,TGTGCCAGCACCCCCAGAGGGGATTATCAGCCCCAGCATTTT,CASTPRGDYQPQHF
TRBV24-1,.,.,TRBJ1-1,TGTGCCACCTGGGGGCAGCACACTGAAGCTTTCTTT,CATWGQHTEAFF
TRBV14,.,.,TRBJ1-2,TGTGCCAGCAGCCTAGGGACTGCCGGCCCCTATGGCTACACCTTC,CASSLGTAGPYGYTF
TRBV6-2/TRBV6-3,.,.,TRBJ1-5,TGTGCCAGCAGTTACTCGTCCTGGACTCAGCCCCAGCATTTT,CASSYSSWTQPQHF
TRBV19,.,TRBD1,TRBJ2-7,TGTGCCAGTAGTAAGGACAGGAGCTACGAGCAGTACTTC,CASSKDRSYEQYF
TRBV6-2/TRBV6-3,.,TRBD1,TRBJ1-5,TGTGCCAGCAGACAACCGGGACAGGCCAATCAGCCCCAGCATTTT,CASRQPGQANQPQHF
TRBV5-1,.,TRBD2,TRBJ2-3,TGCGCCAGCAGCTTACGGGGGGACGATACGCAGTATTTT,CASSLRGDDTQYF
TRBV20-1,once,.,TRBJ1-6,TGCAGTGCTGCGGGACGGGCAATATCACCCCTCCACTTT,CSAAGRAISPLHF
TRBV7-2,.,TRBD1,TRBJ1-2,TGTGCCAGCAGCTCGTTGACAGGGGGCCTTGGCTACACCTTC,CASSSLTGGLGYTF
TRBV20-1,few,.,TRBJ1-2,TGCAGTGCTACCGGGACGGTCAACTATGGCTACACCTTC,CSATGTVNYGYTF
TRBV7-2,.,.,TRBJ2-3,TGTGCCAGCAGCTTAGGTTTCGGATCAACCAGTAGTACGCAGTATTTT,CASSLGFGSTSSTQYF
TRBV6-1,few,TRBD2,TRBJ2-4,TGTGCCAGCAGGGCCCTAGCGGGGCAGTACTTC,CASRALAGQYF
TRBV7-9,.,.,TRBJ2-3,TGTGCCAGCATCTTCTCCGGCCATGGCACAGATACGCAGTATTTT,CASIFSGHGTDTQYF
TRBV27,few,.,TRBJ2-5,TGTGCCAGCAGTTTTGTACCCATATCGTTCCAAGAGACCCAGTACTTC,CASSFVPISFQETQYF
TRBV6-5,once,.,TRBJ1-5,TGTGCCAGCAGTTGGCCAGGTGGAGGGGCTAACAATCAGCCCCAGCATTTT,CASSWPGGGANNQPQHF
TRBV6-1,.,.,TRBJ1-6,TGTGCCAGCCTAAACAGGGCTAATTCACCCCTCCACTTT,CASLNRANSPLHF
TRBV7-8,once,TRBD2,TRBJ2-2,TGTGCCAGCAGCTCCCTTGGGGCGGGAGACACCGGGGAGCTGTTTTTT,CASSSLGAGDTGELFF
TRBV20-1,.,.,TRBJ1-2,TGCAGTGCTAGAGATTCCGGGAACTTCCGAGACTATGGCTACACCTTC,CSARDSGNFRDYGYTF
TRBV20-1,.,.,TRBJ1-2,TGCAGTGCTAGAGGGCCGGCAGAAACTAACTATGGCTACACCTTC,CSARGPAETNYGYTF
TRBV6-1,.,.,TRBJ1-1,TGTGCCAGCAGTACCTCGGGGGCTCGAACTGAAGCTTTCTTT,CASSTSGARTEAFF
TRBV12-3/TRBV12-4,.,.,TRBJ1-1,TGTGCCAGCGGCCGGGGTAGGAGGGGCACTGAAGCTTTCTTT,CASGRGRRGTEAFF
TRBV7-2,large,.,TRBJ2-3,TGTGCCAGCAGCCAGTATGGAGGTACGCAGTATTTT,CASSQYGGTQYF
TRBV7-2,.,.,TRBJ1-2,TGTGCCAGCAGCTTAACAGGGAGCCCCCAGGGTTATGGCTACACCTTC,CASSLTGSPQGYGYTF
TRBV7-9,.,TRBD1,TRBJ1-2,TGTGCCAGCAGCTCCGACCTCCACCGGGACAGGGGGGGTTATGGCTACACCTTC,CASSSDLHRDRGGYGYTF
TRBV19,.,.,TRBJ1-5,TGTGCCAGTAGTAACCACAGGGTCGGCAATCAGCCCCAGCATTTT,CASSNHRVGNQPQHF
TRBV20-1,medium-sized,.,TRBJ1-3,TGCAGTGCTAGTAGACAGGGAAACACCATATATTTT,CSASRQGNTIYF
TRBV7-8,.,.,TRBJ1-6,TGTGCCAGCAGCTTAGCGGGAAGGGATTCACCCCTCCACTTT,CASSLAGRDSPLHF
TRBV27,.,.,TRBJ2-1,TGTGCCAGCAGTCGACCCCCCGGGGGCTTGGGTTGGAATGAGCAGTTCTTC,CASSRPPGGLGWNEQFF
TRBV6-5,.,.,TRBJ1-2,TGTGCCAGCAGTTGGGACGGAATAAGGGGCTACACCTTC,CASSWDGIRGYTF
TRBV7-6,.,.,TRBJ2-1,TGTGCCAGCAGCTTAGAACCAACTTACTCCTACAATGAGCAGTTCTTC,CASSLEPTYSYNEQFF
TRBV18,once,.,TRBJ1-2,TGTGCCAGCTCACCACCGAAAGGGATCCTTTCTGGCTACACCTTC,CASSPPKGILSGYTF
TRBV21-1,few,.,TRBJ1-1,TGTGCCAGCAGCACCCGACCCTTTCCCCTAATGAACACTGAAGCTTTCTTT,CASSTRPFPLMNTEAFF
TRBV7-2,.,.,TRBJ1-5,TGTGCCAACAGCTTGGGGGGAGCTCCGAATCAGCCCCAGCATTTT,CANSLGGAPNQPQHF
TRBV30,.,.,TRBJ1-4,TGTGCCTGGAGTAGATCGGGGATTGAAAAACTGTTTTTT,CAWSRSGIEKLFF
TRBV6-2/TRBV6-3,.,.,TRBJ2-2,TGTGCCAGCAGTTACAGGAGAAGGGACACCGGGGAGCTGTTTTTT,CASSYRRRDTGELFF
TRBV20-1,few,TRBD1,TRBJ1-5,TGCAGTGCTAGACCCTCGCAGGGACAGATGAATCAGCCCCAGCATTTT,CSARPSQGQMNQPQHF
TRBV27,.,TRBD1,TRBJ1-2,TGTGCCAGCAGCAGAACGACAGGGTACCCTGGCTACACCTTC,CASSRTTGYPGYTF
TRBV7-9,.,.,TRBJ1-2,TGTGCCAGCAGCTTGGGGCCCGGAGATAGGTATGGCTACACCTTC,CASSLGPGDRYGYTF
TRBV7-8,.,TRBD1,TRBJ2-7,TGTGCCAGCAGCTTAAGGGGACAGGGGGCAAGCGGGAGAATTCTCGAGCAGTACTTC,CASSLRGQGASGRILEQYF
TRBV6-1,.,.,TRBJ1-2,TGTGCCAGCAGTGATGGAACGATTAACTATGGCTACACCTTC,CASSDGTINYGYTF
TRBV20-1,few,.,TRBJ1-2,TGCAGTTCCTTTCACTATGGCTACACCTTC,CSSFHYGYTF
TRBV7-3,.,TRBD1,TRBJ2-7,TGTGCCAGCAGCCTGGGGACAGGGGGGACCTACGAGCAGTACTTC,CASSLGTGGTYEQYF
TRBV10-1,.,.,TRBJ2-3,TGCGCCAGCAGTGAGTCCGTGTGGCAGGAGGGGGCAGATACGCAGTATTTT,CASSESVWQEGADTQYF
TRBV7-2,few,TRBD1,TRBJ1-2,TGTGCCAGCAGTCCCCAGGGGGCCCTCAACTACTATGGCTACACCTTC,CASSPQGALNYYGYTF
TRBV20-1,.,.,TRBJ1-6,TGCAGTGCTAGGGATCCCAACGGGGGGCATAATTCACCCCTCCACTTT,CSARDPNGGHNSPLHF
TRBV7-3,.,TRBD1,TRBJ1-2,TGTGCCAGCAGCTTAACGGGAGTTCGGGGACAGGGCCGCCTTAACTATGGCTACACCTTC,CASSLTGVRGQGRLNYGYTF
TRBV7-9,.,.,TRBJ2-5,TGTGCCAGCAGATGGGACCACAGCCCCCAAGAGACCCAGTACTTC,CASRWDHSPQETQYF